This T cell receptor (beta chain) was obtained from a study of OX40 agonist ivuxolimab in advanced cancers. TCRdb's table, derived via immunoSEQ multiplex PCR, lists solely in-frame clones and lacks some. Found here are more than 80,000 clones, 85% to 95% of them singletons; the top ten hold 2.6%. The sequence was obtained from an adult with an advanced solid tumor such as melanoma, head and neck, liver or kidney cancer. The sample was CD4+ or CD8+ T cells sorted from blood, taken in a trial of the OX40 agonist ivuxolimab.

CDR3 coding DNA: TGTGCCTGGAGTGACGGAAGCATTAGGATCACAGATACGCAGTATTTT. It specifies CAWSDGSIRITDTQYF. This chain connects TRBV30 to TRBJ2-3; D is ambiguous. The CDR3 sequence is 16 residues long. Germline CDR1 and CDR2: GTSNPN and SVGIG (reference sequence). Trimming took off 1 base at V and 2 bases at J, with 16 bases between the two ends.